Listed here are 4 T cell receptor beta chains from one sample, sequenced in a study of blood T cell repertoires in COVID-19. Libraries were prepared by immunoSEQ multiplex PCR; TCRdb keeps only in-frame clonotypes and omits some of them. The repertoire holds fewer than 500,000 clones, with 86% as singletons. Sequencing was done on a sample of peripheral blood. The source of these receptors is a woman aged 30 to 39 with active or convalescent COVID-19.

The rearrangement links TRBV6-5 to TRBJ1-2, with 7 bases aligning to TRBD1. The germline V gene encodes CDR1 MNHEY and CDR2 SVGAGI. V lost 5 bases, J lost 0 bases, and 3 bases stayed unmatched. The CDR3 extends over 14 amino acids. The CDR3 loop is CASSRQGTNYGYTF. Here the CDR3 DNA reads TGTGCCAGCAGTCGACAGGGTACTAACTATGGCTACACCTTC.

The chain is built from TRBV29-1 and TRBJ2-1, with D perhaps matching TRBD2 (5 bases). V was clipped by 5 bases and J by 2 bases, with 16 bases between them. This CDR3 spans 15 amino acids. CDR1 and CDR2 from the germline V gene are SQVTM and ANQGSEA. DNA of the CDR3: TGCAGCGTTAAACTATCCAGCGGACCCTACAATGAGCAGTTCTTC. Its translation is CSVKLSSGPYNEQFF.

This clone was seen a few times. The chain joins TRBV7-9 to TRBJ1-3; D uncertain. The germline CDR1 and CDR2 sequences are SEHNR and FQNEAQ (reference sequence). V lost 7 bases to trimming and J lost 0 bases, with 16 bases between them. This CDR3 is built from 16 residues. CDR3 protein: CASTLSVADSGNTIYF. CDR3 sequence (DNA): TGTGCCAGCACCCTAAGTGTCGCCGACTCTGGAAACACCATATATTTT.

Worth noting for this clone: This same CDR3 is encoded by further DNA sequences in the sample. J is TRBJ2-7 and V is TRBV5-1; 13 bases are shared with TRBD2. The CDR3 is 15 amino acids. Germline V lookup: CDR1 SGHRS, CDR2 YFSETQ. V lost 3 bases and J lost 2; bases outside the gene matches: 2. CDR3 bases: TGCGCCAGCAGCTCAGGGACTAGCGGGACCTACGAGCAGTACTTC. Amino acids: CASSSGTSGTYEQYF.